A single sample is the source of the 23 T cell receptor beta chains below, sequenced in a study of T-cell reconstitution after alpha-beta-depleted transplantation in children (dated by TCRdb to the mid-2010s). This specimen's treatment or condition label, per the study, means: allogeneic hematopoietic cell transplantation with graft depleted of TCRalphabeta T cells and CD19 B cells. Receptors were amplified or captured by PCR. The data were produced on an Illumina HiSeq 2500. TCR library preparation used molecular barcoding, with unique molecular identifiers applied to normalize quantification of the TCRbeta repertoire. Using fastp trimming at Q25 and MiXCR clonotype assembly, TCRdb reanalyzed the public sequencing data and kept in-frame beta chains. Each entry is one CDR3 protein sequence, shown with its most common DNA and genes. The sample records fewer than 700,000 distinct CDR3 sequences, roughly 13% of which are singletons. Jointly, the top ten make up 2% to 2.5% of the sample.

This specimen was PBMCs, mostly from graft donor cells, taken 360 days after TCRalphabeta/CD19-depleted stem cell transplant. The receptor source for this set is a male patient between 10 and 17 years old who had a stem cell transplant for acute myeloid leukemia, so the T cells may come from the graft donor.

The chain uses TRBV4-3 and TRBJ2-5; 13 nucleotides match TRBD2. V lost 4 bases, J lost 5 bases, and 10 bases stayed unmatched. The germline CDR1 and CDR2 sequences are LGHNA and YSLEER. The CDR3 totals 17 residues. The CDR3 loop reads CASSRTGTSGIGETQYF. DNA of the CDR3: TGCGCCAGCAGCCGGACCGGGACTAGCGGGATCGGGGAGACCCAGTACTTC.

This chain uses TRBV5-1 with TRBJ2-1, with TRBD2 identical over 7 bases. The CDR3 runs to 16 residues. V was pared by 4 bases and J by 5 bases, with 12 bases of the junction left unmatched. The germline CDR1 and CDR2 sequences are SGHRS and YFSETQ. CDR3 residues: CASSPLLAPRHNEQFF. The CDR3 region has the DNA TGCGCCAGCAGCCCTTTACTAGCGCCCCGTCACAATGAGCAGTTCTTC.

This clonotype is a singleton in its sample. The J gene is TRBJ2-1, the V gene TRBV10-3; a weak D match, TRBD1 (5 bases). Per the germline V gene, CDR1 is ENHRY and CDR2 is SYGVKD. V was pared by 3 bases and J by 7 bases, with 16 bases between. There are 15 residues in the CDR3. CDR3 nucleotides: TGTGCCATCAGTGATCGTAACCCCCCAGGGAATGAGCAGTTCTTC. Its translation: CAISDRNPPGNEQFF.

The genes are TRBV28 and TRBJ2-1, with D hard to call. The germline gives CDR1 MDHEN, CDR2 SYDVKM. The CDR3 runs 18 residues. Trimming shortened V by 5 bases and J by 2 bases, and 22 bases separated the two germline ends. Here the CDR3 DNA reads TGTGCCAGCAGTCAAGGCCACGTCTTGGGTGGAGCCTACAATGAGCAGTTCTTC. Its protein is CASSQGHVLGGAYNEQFF.

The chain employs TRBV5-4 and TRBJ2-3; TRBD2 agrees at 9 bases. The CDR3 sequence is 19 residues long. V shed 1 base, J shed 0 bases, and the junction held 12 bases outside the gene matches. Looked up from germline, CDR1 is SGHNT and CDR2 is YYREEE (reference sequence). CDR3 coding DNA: TGTGCCAGCAGCTTGAGGATACAAGTCACTAGCGGGAGCACAGATACGCAGTATTTT. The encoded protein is CASSLRIQVTSGSTDTQYF. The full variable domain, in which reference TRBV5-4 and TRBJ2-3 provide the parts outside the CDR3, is ETGVTQSPTHLIKTRGQQVTLRCSSQSGHNTVSWYQQALGQGPQFIFQYYREEENGRGNFPPRFSGLQFPNYSSELNVNALELDDSALYLCASSLRIQVTSGSTDTQYFGPGTRLTVL.

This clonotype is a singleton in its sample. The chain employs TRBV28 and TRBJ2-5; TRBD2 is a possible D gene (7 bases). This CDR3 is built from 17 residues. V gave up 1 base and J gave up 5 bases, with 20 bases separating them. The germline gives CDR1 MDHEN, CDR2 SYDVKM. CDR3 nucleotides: TGTGCCAGCAGTTTATTCCCCCCAAAGGGGGGGCTTGAGACCCAGTACTTC. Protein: CASSLFPPKGGLETQYF.

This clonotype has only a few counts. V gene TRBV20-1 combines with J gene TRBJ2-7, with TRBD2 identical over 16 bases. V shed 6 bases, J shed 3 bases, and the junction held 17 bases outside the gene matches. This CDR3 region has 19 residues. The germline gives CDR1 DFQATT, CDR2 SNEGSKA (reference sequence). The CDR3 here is CSARSPGLAGGPLGYEQYF. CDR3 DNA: TGCAGTGCCCGCAGCCCGGGACTAGCGGGAGGGCCTCTAGGCTACGAGCAGTACTTC.

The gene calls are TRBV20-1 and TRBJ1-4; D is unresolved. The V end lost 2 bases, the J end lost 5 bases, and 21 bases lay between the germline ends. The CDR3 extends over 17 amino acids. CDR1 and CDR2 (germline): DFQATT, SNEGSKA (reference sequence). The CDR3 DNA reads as TGCAGTGCTAGAAGGGAGGCAGGCGATTTAGCAAATGAAAAACTGTTTTTT. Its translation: CSARREAGDLANEKLFF.

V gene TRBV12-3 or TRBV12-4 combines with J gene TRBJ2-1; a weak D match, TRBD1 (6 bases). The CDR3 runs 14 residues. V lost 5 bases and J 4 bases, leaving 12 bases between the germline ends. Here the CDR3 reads CASSPLDRYNEQFF. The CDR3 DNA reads TGTGCCAGCAGTCCACTCGACAGGTACAATGAGCAGTTCTTC.

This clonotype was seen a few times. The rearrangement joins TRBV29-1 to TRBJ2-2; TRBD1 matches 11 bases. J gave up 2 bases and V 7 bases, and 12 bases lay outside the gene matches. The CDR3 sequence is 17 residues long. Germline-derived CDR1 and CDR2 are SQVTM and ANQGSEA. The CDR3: CSAMSGTGGVNTGELFF. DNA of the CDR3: TGCAGCGCTATGTCCGGGACAGGGGGTGTCAACACCGGGGAGCTGTTTTTT.

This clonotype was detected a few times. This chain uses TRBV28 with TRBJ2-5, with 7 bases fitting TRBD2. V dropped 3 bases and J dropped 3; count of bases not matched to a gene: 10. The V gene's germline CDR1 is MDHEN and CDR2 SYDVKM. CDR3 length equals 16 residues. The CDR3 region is CASSFDYGGGEETQYF. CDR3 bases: TGTGCCAGCAGTTTCGATTATGGTGGGGGGGAAGAGACCCAGTACTTC.

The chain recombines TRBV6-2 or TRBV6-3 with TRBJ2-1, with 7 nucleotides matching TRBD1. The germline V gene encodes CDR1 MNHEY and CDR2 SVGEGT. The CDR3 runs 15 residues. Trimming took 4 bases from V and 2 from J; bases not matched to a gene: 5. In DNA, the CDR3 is TGTGCCAGCAGTTCGACAGGGAATCCCTACAATGAGCAGTTCTTC. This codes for CASSSTGNPYNEQFF.

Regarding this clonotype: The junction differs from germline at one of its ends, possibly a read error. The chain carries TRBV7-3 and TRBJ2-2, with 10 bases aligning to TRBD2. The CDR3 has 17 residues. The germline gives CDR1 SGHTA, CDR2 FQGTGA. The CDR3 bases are TGTGTCAGCAGCCCCCCGACTAGCGGGCGGAACACCGGGGAGCTGTTTTTT. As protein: CVSSPPTSGRNTGELFF. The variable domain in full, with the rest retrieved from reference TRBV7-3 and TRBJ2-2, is GAGVSQTPSNKVTEKGKYVELRCDPISGHTALYWYRQSLGQGPEFLIYFQGTGAADDSGLPNDRFFAVRPEGSVSTLKIQRTERGDSAVYLCVSSPPTSGRNTGELFFGEGSRLTVL.

CDR3 bases: TGTGCCAGCCTGCCGGGGCAAAGGATAAAAGAGACCCAGTACTTC. The encoded protein is CASLPGQRIKETQYF. The chain uses TRBV7-9 and TRBJ2-5, with D perhaps TRBD1 or TRBD2 (5 bases each). Between the trimmed V and J ends, which lost 8 bases and 3 bases, there was a span of 19 bases. From germline, CDR1 is SEHNR and CDR2 FQNEAQ (reference sequence). This CDR3 spans 15 amino acids. Full variable domain (outside the CDR3, taken from reference TRBV7-9 and TRBJ2-5): DTGVSQNPRHKITKRGQNVTFRCDPISEHNRLYWYRQTLGQGPEFLTYFQNEAQLEKSRLLSDRFSAERPKGSFSTLEIQRTEQGDSAMYLCASLPGQRIKETQYFGPGTRLLVL.

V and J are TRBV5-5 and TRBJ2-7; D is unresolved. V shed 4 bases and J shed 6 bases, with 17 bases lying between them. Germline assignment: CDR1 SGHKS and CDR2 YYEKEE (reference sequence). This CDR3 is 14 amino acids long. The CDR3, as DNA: TGTGCCAGCAGCGCGCCCCTGAACTCCATCGAGCAGTACTTC. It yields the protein CASSAPLNSIEQYF.

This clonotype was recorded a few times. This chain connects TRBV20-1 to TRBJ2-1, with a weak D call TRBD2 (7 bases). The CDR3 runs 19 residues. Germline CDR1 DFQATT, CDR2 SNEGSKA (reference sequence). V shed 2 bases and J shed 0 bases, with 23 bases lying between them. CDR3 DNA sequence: TGCAGTGCTAGAACCCTTAAGGGTAGGGGGGGGGTCTCCTACAATGAGCAGTTCTTC. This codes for CSARTLKGRGGVSYNEQFF.

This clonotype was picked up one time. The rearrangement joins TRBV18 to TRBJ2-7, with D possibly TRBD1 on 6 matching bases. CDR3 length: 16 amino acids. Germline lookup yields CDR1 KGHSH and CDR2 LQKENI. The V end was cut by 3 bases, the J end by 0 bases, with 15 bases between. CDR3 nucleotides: TGTGCCAGCTCACCGAAATCCGGGACATCCTCCTACGAGCAGTACTTC. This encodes CASSPKSGTSSYEQYF.

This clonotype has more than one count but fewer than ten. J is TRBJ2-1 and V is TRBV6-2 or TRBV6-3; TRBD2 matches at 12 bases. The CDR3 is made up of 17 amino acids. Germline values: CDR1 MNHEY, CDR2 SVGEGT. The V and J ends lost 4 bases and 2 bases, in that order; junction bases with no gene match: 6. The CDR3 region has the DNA TGTGCCAGCAGTTTCCGTCTAGCGGGAGGGACCTACAATGAGCAGTTCTTC. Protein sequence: CASSFRLAGGTYNEQFF.

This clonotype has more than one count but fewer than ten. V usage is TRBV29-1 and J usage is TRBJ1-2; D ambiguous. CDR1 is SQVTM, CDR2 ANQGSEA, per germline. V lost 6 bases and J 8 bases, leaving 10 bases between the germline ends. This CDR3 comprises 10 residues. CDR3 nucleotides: TGCAGCGTCGCCCCTTGGGGCTACACCTTC. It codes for CSVAPWGYTF. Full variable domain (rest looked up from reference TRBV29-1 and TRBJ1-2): SAVISQKPSRDICQRGTSLTIQCQVDSQVTMMFWYRQQPGQSLTLIATANQGSEATYESGFVIDKFPISRPNLTFSTLTVSNMSPEDSSIYLCSVAPWGYTFGSGTRLTVV.

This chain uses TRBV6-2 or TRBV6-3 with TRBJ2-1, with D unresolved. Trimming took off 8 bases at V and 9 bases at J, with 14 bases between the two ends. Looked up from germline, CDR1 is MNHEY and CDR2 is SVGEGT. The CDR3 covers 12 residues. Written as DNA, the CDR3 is TGTGCCAGCGCCGCTAAATATGGTGAGCAGTTCTTC. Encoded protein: CASAAKYGEQFF.

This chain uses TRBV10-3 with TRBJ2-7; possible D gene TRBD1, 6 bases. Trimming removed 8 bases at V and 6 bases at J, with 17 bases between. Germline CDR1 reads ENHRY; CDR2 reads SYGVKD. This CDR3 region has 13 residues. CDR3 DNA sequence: TGTGCCATCCCTCCTTTACAGGGTGGCGAGCAGTACTTC. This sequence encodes CAIPPLQGGEQYF.

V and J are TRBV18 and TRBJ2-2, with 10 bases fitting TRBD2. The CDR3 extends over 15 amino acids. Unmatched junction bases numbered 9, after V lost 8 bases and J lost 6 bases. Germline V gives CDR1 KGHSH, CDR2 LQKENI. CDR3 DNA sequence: TGTGCCAGCCCAGCGGGACTAGCGTTCCCCGGGGAGCTGTTTTTT. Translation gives CASPAGLAFPGELFF.

This CDR3 reads CASSAGTSEANMYIQYF. CDR3 coding DNA: TGTGCCAGCAGCGCCGGGACCTCGGAGGCTAATATGTACATTCAGTACTTC. The chain combines TRBV9 with TRBJ2-4; tentatively, D is TRBD1 or TRBD2 (5 bases each). Trimming removed 3 bases at V and 8 bases at J, with 24 bases between. CDR1 is SGDLS and CDR2 is YYNGEE in the germline V gene. The CDR3 contains 17 residues.